The T cell receptor (beta chain) under discussion was sequenced for a study of blood T cell repertoires in COVID-19. Study summary: The United States, Italy and Spain were the sources of the acute and convalescent COVID-19 samples. PBMCs, B-cell-depleted T cells, or T cells were the source of the cDNA or gDNA that made up the material.

CDR3 length: 15 residues. Germline V gene sequence: CDR1 MNHEY, CDR2 SVGAGI. Trimming cost V 8 bases and J 0 bases; bases outside gene matches: 7. Only in-frame clones appear in the TCRdb table, and some are missing; sequencing was by immunoSEQ multiplex PCR. This sample yields approximately 57,000 clones, of which about 86% are seen a single time; 3.5% to 4.5% belongs to the top ten. This chain joins TRBV6-5 and TRBJ2-1, with TRBD1 matching over 7 bases. Sequenced sample: peripheral blood. This clonotype originated in a man in his forties or fifties with acute or convalescent COVID-19. The CDR3 region is CASGRQGSSYNEQFF. In DNA form, the CDR3 reads TGTGCCAGCGGCCGACAGGGTAGCTCCTACAATGAGCAGTTCTTC.